The TCR beta chain described here comes from a study of human T cells and chemical hapten exposure. The time point denotes: patch test 3, about 24 weeks after DPC sensitization. Treatment reported: therapeutic diphenylcyclopropenone sensitization with weekly scalp DPC. This clonotype was counted a few times. Its antigen is unidentified. This CDR3 contains 12 residues. Germline values: CDR1 SEHNR, CDR2 FQNEAQ (reference sequence). The trim removed 5 bases at V and 11 bases at J, leaving 5 bases unmatched. Findings and caveats of the study: While controls formed fewer of them, expanded TCRs formed significantly more large CDR3 similarity clusters.

The library labeled individual cDNA molecules by adding unique molecular identifiers to them. Each CDR3 protein is one row after TCRdb ran MiXCR on the RACE reads. The sample shows 70,000 or so distinct CDR3 sequences, roughly 10% of them seen only once. The TCR comes from a woman between 50 and 59 years old with alopecia areata. Some clones in this sample may be carry-over from other donors' samples. J is TRBJ2-2 and V is TRBV7-9; 7 bases align to TRBD2. Material: whole blood, obtained in connection with sensitization to the hapten diphenylcyclopropenone (DPC). CDR3 nucleotides: TGTGCCAGCAGCCCCTGGGAGGGTGAGCTGTTTTTT. Protein: CASSPWEGELFF. The variable domain in full, completed from reference TRBV7-9 and TRBJ2-2, reads DTGVSQNPRHKITKRGQNVTFRCDPISEHNRLYWYRQTLGQGPEFLTYFQNEAQLEKSRLLSDRFSAERPKGSFSTLEIQRTEQGDSAMYLCASSPWEGELFFGEGSRLTVL.